This T cell receptor (beta chain) was identified during a study of T-cell reconstitution after alpha-beta-depleted transplantation in children. Broader study findings: Roughly two months post-transplant, alpha-beta T cells reportedly originated from several hundred graft clones that had expanded. At day 60, the high TCRbeta diversity found in some patients originated from recipient T cells and thymic progenitors that had survived.

Notes on this clonotype: Its antigen is not known.

The TCRbeta library incorporated unique molecular identifiers. Using its own MiXCR run on the PCR reads, TCRdb lists one record per CDR3 protein. This sample has some 87,000 distinct CDR3 sequences, with around a sixth found just once. This TCR derives from a male patient between 2 and 15 years old who had a stem cell transplant for acute lymphoblastic leukemia, so the T cells may come from the graft donor. Sequenced here: PBMCs, mostly from graft donor cells, sampled 180 days after TCRalphabeta/CD19-depleted stem cell transplant.

DNA for the CDR3: TGCGCCAGCGGGGACAGGGACAATGAGCAGTTCTTC. Amino acids: CASGDRDNEQFF. The chain employs TRBV5-1 and TRBJ2-1; 9 bases map to TRBD1. Germline lookup yields CDR1 SGHRS and CDR2 YFSETQ. The CDR3 consists of 12 residues. V gave up 7 bases and J gave up 5 bases; unmatched junction bases: 1.